This T cell receptor beta chain was sequenced in a study of blood T cell repertoires in COVID-19. Study-level background: COVID-19 samples collected from the United States, Italy and Spain covered acute and convalescent phases. In each case, the material was cDNA or gDNA derived from T cells, B-cell-depleted T cells, or PBMCs.

Authors' data handling: By means of reference gene primer amplification, nucleated cell counts were estimated. Repertoires were generated with immunoSEQ multiplex PCR, while TCRdb's copy carries only in-frame clones and drops some. The DNA was the basis for D and trimming; V, J and clone size are from that table. The sample holds approximately 100,000 clones, more than 85% seen once. This clone occurred once. The germline gives CDR1 GTSNPN, CDR2 SVGIG (reference sequence). The CDR3 covers 15 residues. Trimming removed 7 bases from V and 11 bases from J; junction bases left unmatched: 15. The sequence was collected from a human donor with acute or convalescent COVID-19. The donor label of this sample is uncertain. Sequenced sample: peripheral blood. The V gene is TRBV30, the J gene TRBJ1-6; 9 nucleotides align to TRBD1. CDR3 nucleotides: TGTGCCTTCCTTCCCGGGACAGGGTCTCGAGCACCCCTCCACTTT. This gives the protein CAFLPGTGSRAPLHF.